This TCR beta chain was recovered during a study of blood T cell repertoires in COVID-19. On the study more broadly: Italy, Spain and the United States were the sources of the convalescent and acute COVID-19 samples. T cells, B-cell-depleted T cells, or PBMCs provided the cDNA or gDNA that served as material.

Losses at the gene ends were 7 bases for V and 5 bases for J; bases not matched to a gene: 9. Germline V gives CDR1 LGHDT, CDR2 YNNKEL (reference sequence). CDR3 length: 15 residues. In the original processing: How many nucleated cells were present was estimated from reference gene primer amplification. Repertoires were generated with immunoSEQ multiplex PCR, while TCRdb's copy carries only in-frame clones and drops some. V and J calls and clone size come straight from that table; D and trimming were deduced from the DNA. There are 73,000 or so clones in the sample; around 79% occur only once, and around 20% lies in the top ten.

The chain uses TRBV3-1 (or the pseudogene TRBV3-2) and TRBJ2-7; TRBD2 matches 12 bases. The TCR was taken from a man in his sixties with acute or convalescent COVID-19. Sequenced input: peripheral blood. CDR3 sequence (DNA): TGTGCCAGCACCCCAGGACTAGCGGGAAGGGACGAGCAGTACTTC. Protein: CASTPGLAGRDEQYF.